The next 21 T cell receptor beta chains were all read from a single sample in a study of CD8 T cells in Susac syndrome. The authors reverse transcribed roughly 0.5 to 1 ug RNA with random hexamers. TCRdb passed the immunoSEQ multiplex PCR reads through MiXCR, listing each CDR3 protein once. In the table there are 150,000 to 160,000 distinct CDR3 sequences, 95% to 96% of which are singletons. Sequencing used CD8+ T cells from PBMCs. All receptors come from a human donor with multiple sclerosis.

Written as DNA, the CDR3 is TGCAGCGTGGGGGACTCGAGGAGCTCCTACGAGCAGTACTTC. This translates into CSVGDSRSSYEQYF. The rearrangement joins TRBV29-1 to TRBJ2-7; D is possibly TRBD2 (6 bases). The V gene lost 6 bases and the J gene lost 0 bases, with 15 bases spanning the gap. Germline loops: CDR1 SQVTM, CDR2 ANQGSEA. The CDR3 contains 14 residues.

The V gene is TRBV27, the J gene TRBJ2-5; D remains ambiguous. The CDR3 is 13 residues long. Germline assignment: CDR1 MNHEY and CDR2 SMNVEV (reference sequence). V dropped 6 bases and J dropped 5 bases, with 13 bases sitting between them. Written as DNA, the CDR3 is TGTGCCAGCAGACCGGGTGGTTTCGAGACCCAGTACTTC. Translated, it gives CASRPGGFETQYF.

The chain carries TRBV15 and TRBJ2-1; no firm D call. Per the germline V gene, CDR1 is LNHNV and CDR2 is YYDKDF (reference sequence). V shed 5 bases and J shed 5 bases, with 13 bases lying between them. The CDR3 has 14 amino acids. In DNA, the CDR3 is TGTGCCACCAGCGAAGGTGGCTTAAACAATGAGCAGTTCTTC. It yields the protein CATSEGGLNNEQFF.

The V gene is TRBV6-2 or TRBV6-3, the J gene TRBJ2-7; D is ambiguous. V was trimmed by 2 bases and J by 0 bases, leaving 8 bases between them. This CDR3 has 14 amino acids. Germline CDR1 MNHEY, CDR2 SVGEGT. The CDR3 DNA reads TGTGCCAGCAGTTACGTCCCGGACTCCTACGAGCAGTACGTC. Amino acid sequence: CASSYVPDSYEQYV.

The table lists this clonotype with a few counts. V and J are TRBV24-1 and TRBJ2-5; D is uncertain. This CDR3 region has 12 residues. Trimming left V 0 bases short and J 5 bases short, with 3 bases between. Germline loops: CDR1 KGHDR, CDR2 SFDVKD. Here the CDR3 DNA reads TGTGCCACCAGTGATTTGGGGGAGACCCAGTACTTC. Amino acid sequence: CATSDLGETQYF.

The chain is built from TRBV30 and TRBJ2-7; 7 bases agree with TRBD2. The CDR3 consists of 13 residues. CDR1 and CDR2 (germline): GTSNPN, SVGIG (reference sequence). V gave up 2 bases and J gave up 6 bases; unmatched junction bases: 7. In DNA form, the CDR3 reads TGTGCCTGGAGTTATGCTCCGGGGGGCGAGCAGTACGTC. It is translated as CAWSYAPGGEQYV.

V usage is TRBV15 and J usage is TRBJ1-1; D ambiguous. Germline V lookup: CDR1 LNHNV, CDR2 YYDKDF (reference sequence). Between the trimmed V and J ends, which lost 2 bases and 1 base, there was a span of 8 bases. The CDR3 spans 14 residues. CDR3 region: CATSRYRENTEAFF. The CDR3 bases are TGTGCCACCAGCAGATATCGGGAGAACACTGAAGCTTTCTTT.

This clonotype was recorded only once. The CDR3 is CSARWLADNNEQFF. CDR3 nucleotide sequence: TGCAGTGCTAGATGGCTAGCGGATAACAATGAGCAGTTCTTC. The rearrangement joins TRBV20-1 to TRBJ2-1; 7 bases are a match to TRBD2. Germline trimming cut 2 bases from V and 5 bases from J; bases unmatched to any gene: 6. This CDR3 is 14 amino acids long. Germline lookup yields CDR1 DFQATT and CDR2 SNEGSKA (reference sequence).

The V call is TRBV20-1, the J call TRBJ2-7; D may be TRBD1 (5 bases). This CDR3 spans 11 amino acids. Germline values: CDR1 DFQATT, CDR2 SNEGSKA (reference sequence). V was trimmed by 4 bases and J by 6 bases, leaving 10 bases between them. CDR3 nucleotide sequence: TGCAGTGCTATCAGGGAAGCCGAGCAGTACTTC. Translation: CSAIREAEQYF.

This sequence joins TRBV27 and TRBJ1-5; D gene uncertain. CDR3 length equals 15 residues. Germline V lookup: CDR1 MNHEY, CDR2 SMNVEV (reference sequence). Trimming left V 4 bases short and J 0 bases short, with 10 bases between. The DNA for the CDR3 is TGTGCCAGCAGTTCGTACGGAGATAGCAATCAGCCCCAGCATTTT. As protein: CASSSYGDSNQPQHF.

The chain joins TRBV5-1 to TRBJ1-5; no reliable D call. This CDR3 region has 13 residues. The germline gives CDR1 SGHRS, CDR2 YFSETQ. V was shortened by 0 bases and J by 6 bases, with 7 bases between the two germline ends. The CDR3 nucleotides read TGCGCCAGCAGCTTGGGATCGGGTCAGCCCCAGCATTTT. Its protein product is CASSLGSGQPQHF.

This CDR3 reads CASSARSPPQMLRAEAFF. The CDR3 nucleotides are TGTGCCAGCAGCGCCCGATCCCCCCCACAGATGCTGCGGGCTGAAGCTTTCTTT. J is TRBJ1-1 and V is TRBV9; D gene uncertain. V was shortened by 3 bases and J by 6 bases, with 27 bases between the two germline ends. The CDR3 covers 18 residues. CDR1 is SGDLS, CDR2 YYNGEE, per germline.

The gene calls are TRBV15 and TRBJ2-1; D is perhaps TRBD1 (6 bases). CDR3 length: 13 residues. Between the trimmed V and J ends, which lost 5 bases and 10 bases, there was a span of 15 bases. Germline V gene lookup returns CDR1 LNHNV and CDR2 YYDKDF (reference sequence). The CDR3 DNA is TGTGCCACCAGCCCCCACAGGGACGACGAGCAGTTCTTC. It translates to CATSPHRDDEQFF.

Here the CDR3 reads CSALLGAEQFF. The CDR3 bases are TGCAGCGCCCTCCTAGGGGCTGAGCAGTTCTTC. The gene calls are TRBV29-1 and TRBJ2-1; a possible D gene is TRBD1 (5 bases). The CDR3 loop spans 11 amino acids. From germline, CDR1 is SQVTM and CDR2 ANQGSEA. V dropped 7 bases and J dropped 9 bases, with 13 bases sitting between them.

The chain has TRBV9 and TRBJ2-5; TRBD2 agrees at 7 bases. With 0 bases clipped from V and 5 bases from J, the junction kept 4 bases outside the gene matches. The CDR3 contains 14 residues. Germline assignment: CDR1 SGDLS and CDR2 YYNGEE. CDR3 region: CASSVGEGRETQYF. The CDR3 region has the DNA TGTGCCAGCAGCGTAGGGGAGGGCCGGGAGACCCAGTACTTC.

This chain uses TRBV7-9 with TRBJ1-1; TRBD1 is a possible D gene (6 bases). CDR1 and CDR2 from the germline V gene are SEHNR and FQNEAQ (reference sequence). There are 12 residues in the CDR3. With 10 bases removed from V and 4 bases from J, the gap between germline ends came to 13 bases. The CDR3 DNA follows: TGTGCCACTACTCAAGGGGGCACTGAAGCTTTCTTT. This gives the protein CATTQGGTEAFF. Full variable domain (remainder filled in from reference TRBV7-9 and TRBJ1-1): DTGVSQNPRHKITKRGQNVTFRCDPISEHNRLYWYRQTLGQGPEFLTYFQNEAQLEKSRLLSDRFSAERPKGSFSTLEIQRTEQGDSAMYLCATTQGGTEAFFGQGTRLTVV.

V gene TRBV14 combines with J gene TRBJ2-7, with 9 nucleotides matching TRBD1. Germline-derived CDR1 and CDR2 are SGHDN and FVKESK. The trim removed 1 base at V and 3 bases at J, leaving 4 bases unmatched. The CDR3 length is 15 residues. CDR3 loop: CASSQAGTGFYEQYV. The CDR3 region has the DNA TGTGCCAGCAGCCAAGCCGGGACAGGGTTCTACGAGCAGTACGTC.

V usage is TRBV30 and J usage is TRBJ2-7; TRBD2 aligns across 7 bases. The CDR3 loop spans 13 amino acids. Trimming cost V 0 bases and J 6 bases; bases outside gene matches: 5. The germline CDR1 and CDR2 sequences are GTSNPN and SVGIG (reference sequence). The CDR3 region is CAWSVKGEGEQYV. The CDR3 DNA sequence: TGTGCCTGGAGTGTAAAAGGGGAGGGCGAGCAGTACGTC.

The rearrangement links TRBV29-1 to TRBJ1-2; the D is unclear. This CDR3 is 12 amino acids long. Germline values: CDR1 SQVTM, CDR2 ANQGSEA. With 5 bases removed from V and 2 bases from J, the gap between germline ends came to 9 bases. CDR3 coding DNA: TGCAGCGTTCCCTGGCAGAACTATGGCTACACCTTC. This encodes CSVPWQNYGYTF.

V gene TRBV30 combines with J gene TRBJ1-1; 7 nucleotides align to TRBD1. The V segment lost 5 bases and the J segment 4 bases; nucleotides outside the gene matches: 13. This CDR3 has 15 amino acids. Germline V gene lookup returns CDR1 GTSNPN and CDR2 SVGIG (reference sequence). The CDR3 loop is CAWSNRGYMGTEAFF. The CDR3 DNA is TGTGCCTGGTCAAACAGGGGTTATATGGGCACTGAAGCTTTCTTT. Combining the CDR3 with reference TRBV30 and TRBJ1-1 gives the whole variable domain SQTIHQWPATLVQPVGSPLSLECTVEGTSNPNLYWYRQAAGRGLQLLFYSVGIGQISSEVPQNLSASRPQDRQFILSSKKLLLSDSGFYLCAWSNRGYMGTEAFFGQGTRLTVV.

The CDR3 is CAWAITGPWEQYF. Written as DNA, the CDR3 is TGTGCCTGGGCTATTACGGGACCCTGGGAGCAGTACTTC. The chain uses TRBV30 and TRBJ2-7; D assignment may be TRBD1 or TRBD2 (5 bases each). CDR3 length equals 13 residues. Deletions cut 5 bases from V and 7 bases from J, with 18 bases between. The germline gives CDR1 GTSNPN, CDR2 SVGIG (reference sequence).